Each of the 23 T cell receptor beta chains below was sequenced from the same sample in a study of cytomegalovirus exposure and HLA in healthy donors. PCR employed 60 Vbeta and 13 Jbeta primers. The table came from immunoSEQ multiplex PCR; TCRdb's copy has only in-frame clones and leaves some out. The sample records approximately 150,000 clones, approximately 73% being singletons. Material: PBMCs. The receptors were gathered from a young woman in good health and CMV-seropositive.

This clone was picked up one time. The chain links TRBV7-2 to TRBJ1-1, with D perhaps matching TRBD1 (5 bases). The CDR3 runs to 13 residues. The V gene lost 0 bases and the J gene lost 6 bases, with 8 bases spanning the gap. Germline V gene sequence: CDR1 SGHTA, CDR2 FQGNSA. The CDR3 loop is CASSLAQGPEAFF. DNA for the CDR3: TGTGCCAGCAGCTTAGCGCAGGGCCCTGAAGCTTTCTTT.

As regards this clone: This CDR3 is also generated by other DNA sequences in the sample. This rearrangement joins TRBV9 to TRBJ2-2; maybe TRBD2 (5 bases). Germline CDR1 and CDR2: SGDLS and YYNGEE. The length of the CDR3 is 13 residues. Trimming removed 0 bases from V and 7 bases from J, with 7 bases in between. CDR3 coding DNA: TGTGCCAGCAGCGTAGGAGGGAGCGGGGAGCTGTTTTTT. Protein sequence: CASSVGGSGELFF.

The chain combines TRBV4-2 with TRBJ1-5; 9 bases map to TRBD1. The germline gives CDR1 LGHNA, CDR2 YNFKEQ. The CDR3 consists of 15 residues. The ends lost 5 bases at V and 8 bases at J; junction bases unmatched: 10. DNA of the CDR3: TGTGCCAGCAGCGTCCCGGGACAGGGAAGGAAGCCCCAGCATTTT. Translation gives CASSVPGQGRKPQHF.

This chain links TRBV4-3 with TRBJ1-2; 7 bases fit TRBD1. The germline V gene encodes CDR1 LGHNA and CDR2 YSLEER. Trimming took 4 bases from V and 5 from J; bases not matched to a gene: 10. CDR3 size: 15 residues. CDR3 nucleotides: TGCGCCAGCAGCCCACGACAGGGAGGCGTGTATGGCTACACCTTC. It codes for CASSPRQGGVYGYTF.

This clone occurred a few times. The rearrangement joins TRBV2 to TRBJ2-7, with a weak D call TRBD2 (5 bases). This CDR3 region has 12 residues. V gave up 6 bases and J gave up 3 bases, with 9 bases separating them. Germline-derived CDR1 and CDR2 are SNHLY and FYNNEI. The CDR3 reads CASSRDIYEQYF. DNA of the CDR3: TGTGCCAGCAGCCGGGATATCTACGAGCAGTACTTC.

The chain joins TRBV28 to TRBJ2-3; a possible D gene is TRBD1 (6 bases). The germline V gene has CDR1 MDHEN and CDR2 SYDVKM. The CDR3 contains 15 residues. Trimming shortened V by 4 bases and J by 5 bases, and 16 bases separated the two germline ends. The CDR3 DNA is TGTGCCAGCAGTTCTCCGGGACATATCAAAGATACGCAGTATTTT. As protein: CASSSPGHIKDTQYF.

This clone occurred a few times. V is TRBV5-1 and J is TRBJ2-1; TRBD2 might be the D (6 bases). The CDR3 sequence is 18 residues long. Between the trimmed V and J ends, which lost 4 bases and 8 bases, there was a span of 28 bases. Looked up from germline, CDR1 is SGHRS and CDR2 is YFSETQ. The CDR3 DNA follows: TGCGCCAGCAGCCCATCCCCCGCGGGATTATCAAAAAGCGATGAGCAGTTCTTC. As protein: CASSPSPAGLSKSDEQFF.

The rearrangement joins TRBV2 to TRBJ2-7, with D unresolved. Germline V gene lookup returns CDR1 SNHLY and CDR2 FYNNEI. The CDR3 has 12 residues. The V end was cut by 4 bases, the J end by 6 bases, with 10 bases between. CDR3 in DNA: TGTGCCAGCAGTGTGTTTCTCGGCGAGCAGTACTTC. Amino acid sequence: CASSVFLGEQYF.

This chain uses TRBV29-1 with TRBJ2-3; D is uncertain. V was pared by 3 bases and J by 0 bases, with 7 bases between. This CDR3 comprises 13 residues. CDR1 is SQVTM, CDR2 ANQGSEA, per germline. The CDR3 protein is CSVEGRSTDTQYF. CDR3 nucleotides: TGCAGCGTTGAGGGCAGAAGCACAGATACGCAGTATTTT.

The CDR3 is CASSIGGTTEAFF. The CDR3 region has the DNA TGTGCCAGTAGTATCGGGGGTACCACTGAAGCTTTCTTT. The chain combines TRBV19 with TRBJ1-1; TRBD1 is a possible D gene (5 bases). Deletions cut 3 bases from V and 4 bases from J, with 9 bases between. Germline CDR1 reads LNHDA; CDR2 reads SQIVND (reference sequence). There are 13 residues in the CDR3. Full variable domain (missing parts from reference TRBV19 and TRBJ1-1): DGGITQSPKYLFRKEGQNVTLSCEQNLNHDAMYWYRQDPGQGLRLIYYSQIVNDFQKGDIAEGYSVSREKKESFPLTVTSAQKNPTAFYLCASSIGGTTEAFFGQGTRLTVV.

The V and J genes are TRBV7-2 and TRBJ2-7; TRBD2 matches 9 bases. V dropped 4 bases and J dropped 5; count of bases not matched to a gene: 9. Germline V gene lookup returns CDR1 SGHTA and CDR2 FQGNSA. This CDR3 has 15 amino acids. The CDR3, as DNA: TGTGCCAGCAGCTCGGGGGCGGGACTAGCTAACGAGCAGTACTTC. Amino acid sequence: CASSSGAGLANEQYF.

The chain has TRBV4-3 and TRBJ1-2; possible D gene TRBD1, 6 bases. V was clipped by 5 bases and J by 6 bases, with 19 bases between them. CDR1 is LGHNA and CDR2 is YSLEER in the germline V gene. This CDR3 contains 15 residues. The CDR3 reads CASSSGVGQGNGYTF. As DNA, the CDR3 is TGCGCCAGCAGCTCAGGGGTTGGGCAGGGCAATGGCTACACCTTC.

V is TRBV7-3 and J is TRBJ2-7; maybe TRBD2 (7 bases). From germline, CDR1 is SGHTA and CDR2 FQGTGA. The length of the CDR3 is 13 residues. V gave up 8 bases and J gave up 6 bases, with 17 bases separating them. CDR3 sequence (DNA): TGTGCCAGCTCTAGGGGGGAGGGGCGCGAGCAGTACTTC. It encodes CASSRGEGREQYF.

This clone came up a few times. The gene calls are TRBV4-3 and TRBJ1-4, with no clear D. The CDR3 has 13 amino acids. Trimming took 5 bases from V and 5 from J, leaving 9 bases between them. Germline V CDR1 and CDR2: LGHNA, YSLEER. CDR3 protein: CASSERRNEKLFF. CDR3 DNA: TGCGCCAGCAGCGAGCGGAGAAATGAAAAACTGTTTTTT.

J is TRBJ2-1 and V is TRBV4-1; TRBD1 aligns across 10 bases. Germline V lookup: CDR1 MGHRA, CDR2 YSYEKL. CDR3 length: 16 amino acids. V lost 4 bases, J lost 8 bases, and 11 bases stayed unmatched. DNA of the CDR3: TGCGCCAGCAGCCGATACCCGGACAGGGGGTTTGATGAGCAGTTCTTC. Protein sequence: CASSRYPDRGFDEQFF.

CDR3 sequence: CASSRTGNYGYTF. CDR3 bases: TGTGCCAGCAGCCGGACAGGGAACTATGGCTACACCTTC. The chain couples TRBV5-5 to TRBJ1-2, with TRBD1 matching 8 bases. V shed 4 bases, J shed 2 bases, and the junction held 1 base outside the gene matches. CDR3 length: 13 amino acids. The germline V gene has CDR1 SGHKS and CDR2 YYEKEE (reference sequence).

This clone was picked up one time. V and J are TRBV5-1 and TRBJ2-7, with D tentatively TRBD1 (6 bases). This CDR3 region has 17 residues. The V and J ends lost 4 bases and 5 bases respectively, with 25 bases between them. Per the germline V gene, CDR1 is SGHRS and CDR2 is YFSETQ. The CDR3 loop reads CASSPTTTDRHTHEQYF. CDR3 coding DNA: TGCGCCAGCAGCCCGACGACGACCGACAGGCATACCCACGAGCAGTACTTC.

The J gene is TRBJ1-2, the V gene TRBV5-4; the D gene is possibly TRBD1 (5 bases). Trimming cost V 4 bases and J 10 bases, with 29 bases left between them. Germline loops: CDR1 SGHNT, CDR2 YYREEE (reference sequence). The CDR3 contains 17 residues. The CDR3 is CASSQKPSGETARLYTF. CDR3 in DNA: TGTGCCAGCAGCCAAAAACCATCGGGGGAAACAGCAAGGCTCTACACCTTC.

The chain combines TRBV6-1 with TRBJ1-1; D might be TRBD1 (6 bases). The CDR3 extends over 11 amino acids. CDR1 is MNHNS and CDR2 is SASEGT in the germline V gene. Trimming removed 7 bases from V and 5 bases from J, with 8 bases in between. CDR3 loop: CASTQGTEAFF. CDR3 in DNA: TGTGCCAGCACCCAGGGGACTGAAGCTTTCTTT.

The chain employs TRBV11-2 and TRBJ2-5, with 14 nucleotides matching TRBD2. The germline gives CDR1 SGHAT, CDR2 FQNNGV. The CDR3 totals 19 residues. V lost 2 bases and J lost 5; bases outside the gene matches: 13. In DNA, the CDR3 is TGTGCCAGCAGCTTAACCCGGACTAGCGGGGGGTTTTTCAGGGAGACCCAGTACTTC. It yields the protein CASSLTRTSGGFFRETQYF.

This chain uses TRBV7-2 with TRBJ1-4; the match to TRBD1 covers 7 bases. Germline V CDR1 and CDR2: SGHTA, FQGNSA. The CDR3 is 15 amino acids. The V and J ends lost 6 bases and 5 bases, in that order; junction bases with no gene match: 9. The CDR3 spells CASRKTGTENEKLFF. CDR3 sequence (DNA): TGTGCCAGCAGAAAAACCGGGACAGAAAATGAAAAACTGTTTTTT. Using reference TRBV7-2 and TRBJ1-4 for the parts outside the CDR3, the full variable domain is GAGVSQSPSNKVTEKGKDVELRCDPISGHTALYWYRQSLGQGLEFLIYFQGNSAPDKSGLPSDRFSAERTGGSVSTLTIQRTQQEDSAVYLCASRKTGTENEKLFFGSGTQLSVL.

The CDR3 region is CASSTPKGASGNTIYF. The CDR3 DNA reads as TGTGCCAGTAGTACACCGAAGGGAGCCTCTGGAAACACCATATATTTT. The rearrangement uses TRBV19 and TRBJ1-3; D ambiguous. Trimming left V 4 bases short and J 0 bases short, with 13 bases between. Germline CDR1 is LNHDA and CDR2 is SQIVND (reference sequence). This CDR3 contains 16 residues. The complete variable domain, with remaining parts taken from reference TRBV19 and TRBJ1-3, reads DGGITQSPKYLFRKEGQNVTLSCEQNLNHDAMYWYRQDPGQGLRLIYYSQIVNDFQKGDIAEGYSVSREKKESFPLTVTSAQKNPTAFYLCASSTPKGASGNTIYFGEGSWLTVV.

This clone showed up just a few times. The V call is TRBV30, the J call TRBJ1-4, with D possibly matching TRBD1 (5 bases). CDR3 length equals 12 residues. From germline, CDR1 is GTSNPN and CDR2 SVGIG (reference sequence). Deletions cut 5 bases from V and 5 bases from J, with 9 bases between. DNA for the CDR3: TGTGCCTGGCTGACAGAGAATGAAAAACTGTTTTTT. It translates to CAWLTENEKLFF.